Listed below are T cell receptor beta chains from one sample, sequenced in a study of blood T cell repertoires in COVID-19. Sequenced by immunoSEQ multiplex PCR; TCRdb stores in-frame clones only, minus some. Here the sample spans roughly 60,000 clones, about 81% being singletons. Source material: peripheral blood. Receptors were obtained from a man at least 80 years old with acute or convalescent COVID-19. Each CDR3 is given with its conserved first and last residue. The D gene is left open where the match is weak. Rows give clone size only sometimes, using once, few, many, or a class for an expanded clone.

abundance	v_gene	d_gene	j_gene	len	CDR3aa	CDR3nt
-	TRBV6-5	-	TRBJ1-1	13	CATQGFASTEAFF	TGTGCCACCCAGGGGTTTGCGAGCACTGAAGCTTTCTTT
-	TRBV7-2	-	TRBJ2-4	14	CASSLSGSKNIQYF	TGTGCCAGCAGCTTATCGGGATCAAAAAACATTCAGTACTTC
-	TRBV5-1	-	TRBJ2-3	14	CASSLGQGGGTQYF	TGCGCCAGCAGCCTCGGACAGGGCGGGGGTACGCAGTATTTT
-	TRBV6-5	TRBD1	TRBJ2-5	15	CASSMIQGARETQYF	TGTGCCAGCAGTATGATCCAGGGGGCTCGAGAGACCCAGTACTTC
-	TRBV11-3	-	TRBJ1-1	14	CASSLGRLNTEAFF	TGTGCCAGCAGCTTAGGCAGATTAAACACTGAAGCTTTCTTT
once	TRBV14	-	TRBJ2-5	17	CASSQGRTRAGKETQYF	TGTGCCAGCAGCCAGGGTAGAACGCGAGCAGGGAAAGAGACCCAGTACTTC
-	TRBV10-3	TRBD1	TRBJ1-1	16	CAISDPKGAANTEAFF	TGTGCCATCAGTGATCCCAAGGGGGCCGCGAACACTGAAGCTTTCTTT
-	TRBV24-1	-	TRBJ2-1	14	CATSDSGQYNEQFF	TGTGCCACCAGTGATTCCGGACAGTACAATGAGCAGTTCTTC
-	TRBV6-1	TRBD1	TRBJ1-1	15	CASSESGTGAREAFF	TGTGCCAGCAGTGAAAGTGGGACAGGGGCCCGTGAAGCTTTCTTT
-	TRBV29-1	-	TRBJ2-2	13	CSVPGQNTGELFF	TGCAGCGTGCCGGGACAGAACACCGGGGAGCTGTTTTTT
-	TRBV19	-	TRBJ2-1	16	CASSIRLARGLNEQFF	TGTGCCAGTAGTATACGGTTGGCCAGGGGCCTTAATGAGCAGTTCTTC
-	TRBV19	TRBD1	TRBJ1-3	16	CASSNPIRDRGNTIYF	TGTGCCAGTAGTAATCCGATCCGGGACAGAGGAAACACCATATATTTT
-	TRBV19	TRBD2	TRBJ2-5	14	CASSKGLLQETQYF	TGTGCCAGTAGTAAGGGACTACTCCAAGAGACCCAGTACTTC
-	TRBV3-1/TRBV3-2	TRBD1	TRBJ2-7	14	CASSDDRASYEQYF	TGTGCCAGCAGTGACGACAGGGCCTCCTACGAGCAGTACTTC
-	TRBV2	-	TRBJ2-1	13	CASSDREDGEQFF	TGTGCCAGCAGTGACAGGGAAGACGGTGAGCAGTTCTTC
once	TRBV6-6	TRBD1	TRBJ1-5	14	CASSHGQGSQPQHF	TGTGCCAGCAGTCATGGACAGGGTAGTCAGCCCCAGCATTTT
few	TRBV4-1	-	TRBJ1-2	14	CASSQAQVTDGYTF	TGCGCCAGCAGCCAAGCGCAGGTTACCGATGGCTACACCTTC
once	TRBV5-1	TRBD1	TRBJ1-2	15	CASSSPGQGLVGYTF	TGCGCCAGCAGCTCCCCGGGACAGGGTTTAGTCGGCTACACCTTC
-	TRBV2	TRBD2	TRBJ2-5	16	CASMASGAVPQETQYF	TGTGCCAGCATGGCTAGCGGGGCCGTTCCCCAAGAGACCCAGTACTTC
-	TRBV20-1	TRBD1	TRBJ1-4	14	CSAGEGAAMRELFF	TGCAGTGCTGGTGAGGGGGCCGCAATGAGGGAACTGTTTTTT
-	TRBV10-2	-	TRBJ1-6	13	CASSVTANSPLHF	TGCGCCAGCAGTGTCACAGCCAATTCACCCCTCCACTTT
-	TRBV2	TRBD1	TRBJ2-5	14	CASSGQGGWETQYF	TGTGCCAGCAGCGGACAGGGCGGATGGGAGACCCAGTACTTC
few	TRBV7-9	-	TRBJ1-2	15	CASSSGGWANYGYTF	TGTGCCAGCAGCTCGGGGGGTTGGGCTAACTATGGCTACACCTTC
-	TRBV3-1/TRBV3-2	-	TRBJ1-1	13	CASRQERATEAFF	TGTGCCAGCAGACAGGAACGGGCCACTGAAGCTTTCTTT
-	TRBV4-1	-	TRBJ1-6	14	CASSQDPGNSPLHF	TGCGCCAGCAGCCAAGATCCAGGAAATTCACCCCTCCACTTT
-	TRBV12-3/TRBV12-4	-	TRBJ2-1	13	CASNLGTHNEQFF	TGTGCCAGCAATCTCGGGACTCACAATGAGCAGTTCTTC
-	TRBV20-1	TRBD2	TRBJ2-2	15	CSASSSGENTGELFF	TGCAGTGCTAGTTCTAGCGGGGAGAACACCGGGGAGCTGTTTTTT
-	TRBV18	-	TRBJ1-2	16	CASSPNKNREVYGYTF	TGTGCCAGCTCCCCGAATAAAAATAGGGAGGTCTATGGCTACACCTTC
-	TRBV3-1/TRBV3-2	-	TRBJ2-7	12	CASSASSYEQYF	TGTGCCAGCAGCGCGAGCTCCTACGAGCAGTACTTC
-	TRBV3-1/TRBV3-2	TRBD1	TRBJ2-7	14	CASTMRQGSYEQYF	TGTGCCAGCACGATGAGACAGGGGTCCTACGAGCAGTACTTC
-	TRBV18	TRBD1	TRBJ1-1	15	CASSPRTGLETEAFF	TGTGCCAGCTCACCCCGGACAGGGCTAGAAACTGAAGCTTTCTTT
-	TRBV11-2	-	TRBJ1-4	14	CASSLDGQLQKLFF	TGTGCCAGCAGCTTAGATGGACAGCTTCAAAAACTGTTTTTT
few	TRBV15	TRBD1	TRBJ1-2	15	CATSRDQGANYGYTF	TGTGCCACCAGCAGAGATCAGGGGGCTAACTATGGCTACACCTTC
-	TRBV11-2	TRBD1	TRBJ2-1	15	CASSRAQGTYNEQFF	TGTGCCAGCAGCCGAGCACAGGGGACGTACAATGAGCAGTTCTTC
-	TRBV15	-	TRBJ1-5	15	CATSSQGYSNQPQHF	TGTGCCACCAGCAGCCAGGGGTATAGCAATCAGCCCCAGCATTTT
-	TRBV5-8	TRBD1	TRBJ1-3	18	CASSLAGTGSHSGNTIYF	TGTGCCAGCAGCTTGGCGGGGACAGGGAGCCACTCTGGAAACACCATATATTTT
once	TRBV2	-	TRBJ1-2	14	CASSDGARGNGYTF	TGTGCCAGCAGTGACGGGGCGAGGGGGAATGGCTACACCTTC
-	TRBV29-1	-	TRBJ2-3	14	CSVRVGGPTDTQYF	TGCAGCGTTCGTGTCGGCGGCCCCACAGATACGCAGTATTTT
-	TRBV2	TRBD1	TRBJ2-1	13	CASIAGQGYEQFF	TGTGCCAGCATCGCGGGACAGGGGTATGAGCAGTTCTTC
-	TRBV24-1	-	TRBJ1-1	13	CATSQTGYTEAFF	TGTGCCACCAGCCAAACGGGTTACACTGAAGCTTTCTTT
-	TRBV30	-	TRBJ1-1	13	CAWSVSENTEAFF	TGTGCCTGGAGTGTGTCAGAGAACACTGAAGCTTTCTTT
-	TRBV18	TRBD1	TRBJ1-1	13	CASSQTGQGEAFF	TGTGCCAGCTCACAGACCGGACAGGGAGAAGCTTTCTTT
once	TRBV7-3	TRBD1	TRBJ2-7	15	CASSPTGGIPYEQYF	TGTGCCAGCAGCCCCACAGGGGGTATCCCCTACGAGCAGTACTTC
-	TRBV25-1	TRBD1	TRBJ1-1	14	CASRPGGSGTEAFF	TGTGCCAGCAGGCCAGGGGGATCGGGCACTGAAGCTTTCTTT
-	TRBV6-5	-	TRBJ1-6	13	CASHITYNSPLHF	TGTGCCAGCCACATAACCTATAATTCACCCCTCCACTTT
-	TRBV2	-	TRBJ1-5	16	CASSAEGGYSNQPQHF	TGTGCCAGCAGTGCCGAGGGGGGGTATAGCAATCAGCCCCAGCATTTT
-	TRBV18	-	TRBJ1-6	13	CASSPNGGSPLHF	TGTGCCAGCTCACCTAATGGCGGGTCACCCCTCCACTTT
-	TRBV10-3	-	TRBJ1-1	16	CAISENSGTANTEAFF	TGTGCCATCAGTGAAAATAGTGGTACAGCGAACACTGAAGCTTTCTTT
few	TRBV5-6	-	TRBJ1-6	17	CASSLFHSPSYNSPLHF	TGTGCCAGCAGCTTGTTCCACAGCCCTTCCTATAATTCACCCCTCCACTTT
-	TRBV7-8	TRBD2	TRBJ2-1	16	CASSLGTSGGYNEQFF	TGTGCCAGCAGCCTCGGGACTAGCGGAGGTTACAATGAGCAGTTCTTC
-	TRBV2	-	TRBJ1-1	14	CASSLRMQGTEAFF	TGTGCCAGCAGCCTAAGAATGCAGGGCACTGAAGCTTTCTTT
-	TRBV3-1/TRBV3-2	TRBD2	TRBJ2-7	16	CASSQDLGLARDEQYF	TGTGCCAGCAGCCAAGATTTAGGACTAGCGCGGGACGAGCAGTACTTC
once	TRBV5-6	TRBD1	TRBJ1-3	17	CASSFGRGQISGNTIYF	TGTGCCAGCAGCTTCGGCCGGGGACAGATCTCTGGAAACACCATATATTTT
-	TRBV6-5	-	TRBJ1-1	14	CASTRNRQAGEAFF	TGTGCCAGCACCCGTAATAGACAGGCAGGTGAAGCTTTCTTT
once	TRBV5-1	TRBD1	TRBJ1-4	14	CASSLVGQGQKLFF	TGCGCCAGCAGCTTGGTGGGACAGGGGCAAAAACTGTTTTTT
-	TRBV19	TRBD1	TRBJ1-4	14	CASSSGTGAEKLFF	TGTGCCAGTTCCTCCGGGACAGGGGCCGAAAAACTGTTTTTT
-	TRBV6-2/TRBV6-3	-	TRBJ2-7	15	CASSTRPYLGHEQYF	TGTGCCAGCAGTACCCGCCCGTATCTTGGCCACGAGCAGTACTTC